This section outlines one T cell receptor beta chain sequence together with its context. The antigen remains unidentified. The germline V and J ends were trimmed by 5 bases and 3 bases, with 11 bases remaining between them. The CDR3 runs 14 residues. Germline CDR1 MDHEN, CDR2 SYDVKM. This specimen comes from a study of T cell responses to AZD1222 COVID-19 vaccine. Study-level background: Combined were second doses at about 4 or about 12 weeks.

Findings of the study overall: Repertoires were collected only later (after the peak T cell response had occurred). In a largely white British group with more females than males, clonal diversity was possibly underestimated. Epitopes outside B.1.351 and B.1.1.7 mutated regions reportedly drew nearly half of spike TCRs.

Here immunoSEQ multiplex PCR was the method, and the copy in TCRdb shows in-frame clones only, minus some. The table has around 110,000 clones, roughly 84% seen once; the top ten hold under 10%. The clonotype was recovered from an adult in good health. The source material was peripheral blood, sampled on day 0 of AZD1222 vaccination. The chain employs TRBV28 and TRBJ1-5; D remains ambiguous. The CDR3 is CASSPFPVNQPQHF. DNA of the CDR3: TGTGCCAGCAGTCCATTTCCCGTCAATCAGCCCCAGCATTTT.